One sample yielded the 14 T cell receptor beta chains listed below, sequenced in a study of cytomegalovirus exposure and HLA in healthy donors. 13 Jbeta primers and 60 Vbeta primers were used for the PCR. TCRdb's table, derived via immunoSEQ multiplex PCR, lists solely in-frame clones and lacks some. Among approximately 240,000 clones, more than 60% were seen once, and the ten largest hold roughly 2.6%. The sample consisted of PBMCs. Receptors originate from a woman aged 60-75 years in good health and CMV-seropositive.

The gene calls are TRBV19 and TRBJ1-1; D gene unclear. This CDR3 comprises 13 residues. Per germline, CDR1 LNHDA and CDR2 SQIVND (reference sequence). Trimming took off 6 bases at V and 1 base at J, with 9 bases between the two ends. CDR3 coding DNA: TGTGCCAGTAGCACGGCAGGGAACACTGAAGCTTTCTTT. Translated: CASSTAGNTEAFF.

CDR3 DNA: TGCGCCAGCAGTGAACAGGGCGACATCGAGCAGTACTTC. Its protein is CASSEQGDIEQYF. J is TRBJ2-5 and V is TRBV5-1; TRBD1 might be the D (6 bases). The J call may be mistaken, given a closer DNA end match to TRBJ2-7. Germline-derived CDR1 and CDR2 are SGHRS and YFSETQ. This CDR3 is 13 amino acids long.

This chain connects TRBV6-4 to TRBJ2-7, with 13 bases matching TRBD2. J was trimmed by 1 base and V by 7 bases; bases with no gene match: 7. Germline CDR1 and CDR2: MRHNA and SNTAGT. This CDR3 spans 16 amino acids. CDR3 in amino acids: CASKRLAGGPSYEQYF. The CDR3 coding sequence is TGTGCCAGCAAAAGACTAGCGGGGGGCCCTTCCTACGAGCAGTACTTC.

This rearrangement joins TRBV10-3 to TRBJ1-1; weak D call: TRBD1 (5 bases). V shed 6 bases and J shed 1 base, with 18 bases lying between them. The CDR3 has 16 residues. Germline CDR1 is ENHRY and CDR2 is SYGVKD. Here the CDR3 DNA reads TGTGCCATCAGCCCCGGTTCGGGACTCGGGAACACTGAAGCTTTCTTT. Protein product: CAISPGSGLGNTEAFF.

The rearrangement joins TRBV5-4 to TRBJ2-1; 11 bases match TRBD2. The CDR3 is made up of 14 amino acids. Germline lookup yields CDR1 SGHNT and CDR2 YYREEE (reference sequence). V gave up 0 bases and J gave up 7 bases; unmatched junction bases: 0. The CDR3 DNA sequence: TGTGCCAGCAGCTTGGGACTAGCGGGGAATGAGCAGTTCTTC. The encoded protein is CASSLGLAGNEQFF. Drawing the rest from reference TRBV5-4 and TRBJ2-1, the complete variable domain is ETGVTQSPTHLIKTRGQQVTLRCSSQSGHNTVSWYQQALGQGPQFIFQYYREEENGRGNFPPRFSGLQFPNYSSELNVNALELDDSALYLCASSLGLAGNEQFFGPGTRLTVL.

This chain joins TRBV4-1 and TRBJ2-1, with TRBD2 matching 16 bases. This CDR3 contains 18 residues. Per the germline V gene, CDR1 is MGHRA and CDR2 is YSYEKL. After removal of 4 bases from V and 6 bases from J, the junction contained 9 bases not matched to a gene. The CDR3 reads CASSRTGLAGGPFNEQFF. For the CDR3, the DNA is TGCGCCAGCAGCCGCACGGGACTAGCGGGGGGGCCTTTCAATGAGCAGTTCTTC.

This chain connects TRBV7-2 to TRBJ2-7, with 10 bases matching TRBD2. Germline-derived CDR1 and CDR2 are SGHTA and FQGNSA. The CDR3 spans 15 residues. V lost 5 bases, J lost 2 bases, and 6 bases stayed unmatched. The DNA for the CDR3 is TGTGCCAGCAGCCACCAAGCGGGAGGGCCCTACGAGCAGTACTTC. This sequence encodes CASSHQAGGPYEQYF.

The chain combines TRBV4-1 with TRBJ2-1; 14 nucleotides agree with TRBD2. Germline V gene data show CDR1 as MGHRA and CDR2 as YSYEKL. The V gene end was trimmed by 3 bases and the J gene end by 8 bases; junction bases not matched to a gene: 3. The CDR3 length is 15 residues. The CDR3 DNA reads TGCGCCAGCAGCCAGGGACTAGCGGGAGTTTATGAGCAGTTCTTC. Protein product: CASSQGLAGVYEQFF.

The chain recombines TRBV28 with TRBJ1-2; TRBD1 matches at 8 bases. Germline V CDR1 and CDR2: MDHEN, SYDVKM. The CDR3 has 13 residues. Trimming at V came to 6 bases and at J to 5 bases, leaving 5 bases not matched to a gene. The CDR3 DNA is TGTGCCAGCAGAACGACAGGGGTTTATGGCTACACCTTC. It is translated as CASRTTGVYGYTF.

This chain joins TRBV6-1 and TRBJ2-7; D is unresolved. The CDR3 has 14 residues. Trimming cost V 6 bases and J 0 bases, with 12 bases left between them. Germline V CDR1 and CDR2: MNHNS, SASEGT. CDR3 sequence reads: CASRVEYLSYEQYF. CDR3 DNA sequence: TGTGCCAGCAGGGTGGAGTACCTCTCCTACGAGCAGTACTTC.

This clone appeared a few times. This sequence joins TRBV7-9 and TRBJ2-7; the match to TRBD1 covers 11 bases. The CDR3 runs 16 residues. The germline CDR1 and CDR2 sequences are SEHNR and FQNEAQ (reference sequence). Losses at the gene ends were 4 bases for V and 5 bases for J; bases not matched to a gene: 10. DNA for the CDR3: TGTGCCAGCAGCTCCCGAGGTGGACAGGGGGCTCACGAGCAGTACTTC. Amino acids: CASSSRGGQGAHEQYF.

V usage is TRBV5-6 and J usage is TRBJ1-2, with no clear D. V shed 6 bases and J shed 4 bases, with 10 bases lying between them. CDR3 length: 12 residues. CDR1 SGHDT and CDR2 YYEEEE come from the germline V gene. The CDR3 sequence: CASTLPGYGYTF. The CDR3 region has the DNA TGTGCCAGCACTCTTCCGGGCTATGGCTACACCTTC. Based on the CDR3 plus reference TRBV5-6 and TRBJ1-2, the full variable domain is DAGVTQSPTHLIKTRGQQVTLRCSPKSGHDTVSWYQQALGQGPQFIFQYYEEEERQRGNFPDRFSGHQFPNYSSELNVNALLLGDSALYLCASTLPGYGYTFGSGTRLTVV.

V usage is TRBV28 and J usage is TRBJ2-7; 9 nucleotides align to TRBD1. J gave up 2 bases and V 5 bases, and 10 bases lay outside the gene matches. This CDR3 has 16 amino acids. From germline, CDR1 is MDHEN and CDR2 SYDVKM. The CDR3 loop is CASSPHPGTGPYEQYF. The CDR3, as DNA: TGTGCCAGCAGTCCACACCCTGGGACAGGGCCCTACGAGCAGTACTTC.

With respect to this clone: Within the sample, other DNA sequences also encode this same CDR3. The V gene is TRBV18, the J gene TRBJ1-1, with D hard to call. With 3 bases removed from V and 2 bases from J, the gap between germline ends came to 4 bases. The CDR3 length is 12 residues. CDR1 is KGHSH and CDR2 is LQKENI in the germline V gene. In nucleotides, the CDR3 is TGTGCCAGCTCACCTTCAAACACTGAAGCTTTCTTT. Amino acid sequence: CASSPSNTEAFF.